This TCR beta chain was identified during a study of T cells in Graves' hyperthyroidism and ophthalmopathy. Amplified TCR beta CDR3 regions came from RNA transcripts. The TCR CDR3 first-round RT-PCR relied on the HTBI primer set. A single record per CDR3 protein comes from TCRdb applying MiXCR to the multiplex PCR reads. The repertoire holds 250,000 to 400,000 distinct CDR3 sequences, with roughly an eighth as singletons. V lost 6 bases, J lost 7 bases, and 21 bases stayed unmatched. The CDR3 loop spans 19 amino acids. Germline CDR1 MNHNS, CDR2 SASEGT. Under 3 months was the duration of disease in ophthalmopathy patients, who also had a Clinical Activity Score of at least 3 and a NOSPECS grade of at least 4. The table lists this clonotype with many counts. Antigen unknown. Study observations and caveats: The model's output predicted ophthalmopathy at a median of about 6.5 months prior to onset.

The sequence came from a woman between 40 and 55 years old with Graves' ophthalmopathy. The chain carries TRBV6-1 and TRBJ1-4; TRBD1 agrees at 9 bases. Sequenced: blood. In DNA form, the CDR3 reads TGTGCCAGCAGCAAGAGAATACAGGGGGCGACGGGAGCGGGTGAAAAACTGTTTTTT. It encodes CASSKRIQGATGAGEKLFF.